This T cell receptor beta chain originates from a study of blood T cell repertoires in COVID-19. For the study at large: Sites in the United States, Italy and Spain provided acute and convalescent COVID-19 samples. From T cells, B-cell-depleted T cells, or PBMCs came the material, which was cDNA or gDNA.

This CDR3 region has 16 residues. The V gene end was trimmed by 3 bases and the J gene end by 2 bases; junction bases not matched to a gene: 5. Germline CDR1 reads SGHVS; CDR2 reads FQNEAQ. Original analysis: How many nucleated cells were present was estimated from reference gene primer amplification. The repertoire was sequenced with immunoSEQ multiplex PCR; TCRdb's copy has only in-frame clones and lacks some. V and J calls and clone size come straight from that table; D and trimming were deduced from the DNA. The table has tens of thousands of clones, 88% seen once. Source material: peripheral blood. The V and J genes are TRBV7-8 and TRBJ2-3, with 10 positions matching TRBD2. The sequence was collected from a human donor in a cohort sampled during active COVID-19. This CDR3 is CASSFRTSGPTDTQYF. In DNA form, the CDR3 reads TGTGCCAGCAGCTTCCGGACTAGCGGCCCCACAGATACGCAGTATTTT.